The source of this T cell receptor beta chain is a study of cytomegalovirus exposure and HLA in healthy donors (dated by TCRdb to the late 2010s). Study-level background: An earlier analysis of under 600 of the donors reported 250 to 350 Gb of sequence data and roughly 100 million unique TCR beta sequences from about 200 million T cells. Roughly 300 gigabases of sequencing data and around 80 million unique TCR sequences made up an early release that covered fewer than 650 HLA-typed donors. Among the roughly 400 genotyped donors, roughly 80% belonged to the genetic ancestry cluster associated with self-reported Caucasian donors. The study was designed to test whether signatures of past pathogen exposure could be identified by cataloging public T cell receptors. Using immunosequencing, the study profiled T cell repertoires from about 620 subjects and related those repertoires to cytomegalovirus serostatus. Along with the roughly 670-subject first cohort, a separate validation cohort of around 110 different subjects was used. The study combined high-throughput TCR immunosequencing, statistical association of individual TCRs with disease status, and machine learning to predict cytomegalovirus infection status. A later analysis re-examined previously published TCR beta repertoires from more than 550 donors and added high-resolution HLA genotyping to investigate patterns of TCR occurrence. In the later analysis, no new phenotypic data were used to find candidate immune exposures; instead, reliance was placed on TCR beta sequences and their occurrence across donors. An earlier analysis of nearly 600 of the donors applied high-throughput TCR beta sequencing to assess whether each TCR beta V gene segment acted as functional or pseudogenic. Alongside the repertoire data, information on donor age, sex, ethnicity and CMV serostatus was compiled. A later genetic analysis took genome-wide SNP genotypes for about 55% of the 666 donors and used that subset as a discovery cohort. All discovery cohort repertoires had been generated on a single sequencing platform. HLA typing covered class I and class II loci at four-digit resolution. The number of donors typed differed by locus, with about 629-630 for A, B, C, DRB1 and DQB1, 522 for DQA1, over 600 for DPA1, and approximately 470 for DPB1. A handful of DR-DQ haplotypes were handled as single units for association and clustering because linkage in the cohort was strong. Among 398 genotyped donors of the cohort, an average of about 240,000 unique TCR beta nucleotide sequences was sequenced per donor, of which about 18% were non-productive. Summary of the overall study and its limitations: The cohort was sequenced for TCR beta chains only, and without alpha or paired-chain data the features that could be detected were limited. According to a later analysis, parvovirus B19, influenza, CMV and Epstein-Barr virus appeared linked to several top co-occurrence clusters. A later genetic analysis reported fewer N-insertions in productive TCRs among donors in an Asian-associated ancestry cluster than the approximately 670-donor mean. In a later analysis, HLA-associated TCR beta chains showed more clonal expansion and lower generation probabilities than non-associated chains that were equally common. Correlated functional status among segregating V segments might reflect linkage disequilibrium, but an unknown experimental factor could not be ruled out. According to a later analysis, TCR association rates differed among HLA loci, with DRB1 alleles showing the most associated TCRs and HLA-C alleles showing the fewest. A further reported finding was that TCR beta sequences accurately predicted the HLA-A and HLA-B alleles for most subjects in the first cohort. Assigning TCR associations to individual alleles was difficult when HLA alleles, especially DR and DQ, strongly co-occurred. In vitro tests confirmed that a few of the cytomegalovirus-associated TCR beta chains recognize cytomegalovirus antigens. A total of 150 to 200 TCR beta chains were listed by the study as associated with cytomegalovirus. Roughly uniform sequencing depth across donors was assumed in presence/absence analyses, although this assumption may not hold. While some public TCRs were present in many individuals, most TCR sequences turned up only very rarely across donors. A later analysis found that most CMV-associated TCR beta chains appeared HLA-restricted, with HLA associations seemingly driven largely by CMV exposure. In a later analysis, 16,951 TCR beta sequences were associated with specific HLA alleles at a false discovery rate of 0.05. Cytomegalovirus status was reported to be diagnosed by the classifier with high specificity and sensitivity in both the original and validation cohorts. A group of highly shared sequence variants was considered likely to be a technical artifact of the sequencing pipeline. Immune exposure information for the cohort was limited to CMV serostatus. In a later genetic analysis, a missense DCLRE1C variant was associated with V-gene and J-gene trimming of TCR beta chains, and the association was replicated in an independent cohort. The authors suggested that the approach could potentially be extended to other disease states and immunological phenotypes. The earlier analysis of nearly 600 of the donors excluded roughly 16 rarely observed V segments, including chromosome 9 orphons, because counts were too low. An earlier analysis of approximately 500 of the donors showed that most TCR beta V segments appeared in productive rearrangements either about 87% or about 30% of the time, which broadly matched IMGT annotations. HLA typing was unavailable for some donors at each locus, so association tests used only the typed subset.

Library preparation employed the immunoSEQ multiplex PCR assay. For the multiplex PCR, a mixture combining 60 forward primers for TCR Vbeta segments and 13 reverse primers for TCR Jbeta segments was used. The CDR3 region of rearranged TCR beta genes was amplified from genomic DNA by a multiplex PCR assay. The amplified TCR beta libraries were sequenced on the Illumina HiSeq System as 87-base-pair reads. In the paper's pipeline: Across the 600 to 700 repertoires, a later analysis counted approximately 83 million unique TCR beta chains, roughly 11 million of which were shared by at least two donors. A nearest-neighbor algorithm error-corrected the raw reads and collapsed the reads into unique sequences, merging closely related sequences to remove PCR and sequencing errors. Alignment of CDR3 sequences to IMGT reference sequences was used to assign V, D and J gene segments. For a sequence to be retained, a match of at least six nucleotides was required to both a V gene segment and a J gene segment. Rearrangements were classified as productive when the CDR3 lacked stop codons and remained in frame with V and J, and all other rearrangements were classified as non-productive. Following IMGT convention, CDR3 was defined as the stretch from the second conserved V-encoded cysteine up to the conserved J-encoded phenylalanine. The earlier analysis of 587 of the donors excluded sequences that lacked an unambiguous match to a single V gene segment. In an earlier analysis of several hundred of the donors, V segments were called functional above 56.7% productive rearrangements and were called segregating when the between-donor standard deviation exceeded 5%. A statistical classification framework was developed to diagnose cytomegalovirus status using the catalog of TCR beta chain sequences. A later analysis assigned V and J genes by comparing TCR nucleotide sequences with IMGT/GENE-DB human TR gene sequences. A later analysis assigned CDR3 sequences and most-parsimonious VDJ recombination scenarios with the TCRdist pipeline. In a later analysis, every TCR beta chain was defined by the combination of its CDR3 amino acid sequence and its V-gene family, and reads without a unique V-gene family were dropped. In a later analysis, 500 to 650 highly shared, low-generation-probability nucleotide sequences were removed to address suspected cross-contamination and a sequencing artifact. In a later analysis, a clonal expansion index for each public chain was calculated from normalized within-repertoire ranks of inferred template counts. A later analysis computed generation probabilities with a VDJ recombination model fitted to out-of-frame rearrangements, and checked the results against IGoR. In a later analysis, hypergeometric tests were used to score TCR-TCR, TCR-HLA and TCR-CMV co-occurrence, with a repertoire-size bias correction applied to TCR pairs. To estimate false discovery rates, a later analysis permuted the HLA or CMV assignments 20 times. In a later analysis, co-occurring TCRs were grouped using DBSCAN, with TCRdist sequence similarity added in when clustering inside HLA-allele-positive subsets. Repertoires with fewer than 30,000 or more than 120,000 public chains, plus five repertoires with anomalous nucleotide sharing, were excluded from co-occurrence clustering. TCRdb mirrors the immuneACCESS table, restricted to in-frame sequences. Some clones are absent from its copies; in checked studies, under half trace to an unresolved V gene, and the reason for the others is unknown. That table gives V, J and clone size, and the DNA gave D and trimming. This sample is represented by more than 120,000 clones; 75% to 80% of them were singletons. The top ten constitute 5% to 8% of the sample.

Concerning this clone: No cognate antigen has been identified for it. No per-base quality is available; no much larger clone lies one base away.

The cohort comprised some 730 healthy bone marrow donors. Cohort members were all nominally healthy when sampled, although unrecorded immune exposures were likely present. The donor was CMV seropositive and was included in the group of some 290 seropositive cohort members. Each donor provided a peripheral blood sample, and peripheral blood mononuclear cells were used for TCR beta sequencing. Genomic DNA extraction from the blood cell samples was performed with the Qiagen DNeasy Blood Extraction Kit. Specimen: PBMCs. This receptor was obtained from a woman in her forties in good health and CMV-seropositive.

The nucleotide sequence reads TGTGCCAGCAGTTTGTATGAGGGCTACACCTTC. Its protein product is CASSLYEGYTF. The sequence links TRBV28 to TRBJ1-2, with the D segment identity uncertain. Including cysteine and phenylalanine, the CDR3 has 11 amino acids. Only the CDR3 region is kept as DNA, spanning 33 bases read in frame from base 1. Reading the germline V gene gives CDR1 MDHEN and CDR2 SYDVKM. At the junction V is shortened by 3 bases and J by 8 bases, with 7 bases in between.